Sequencing of this T cell receptor beta chain was carried out in a study of cytomegalovirus exposure and HLA in healthy donors. The primer mix had 60 Vbeta and 13 Jbeta primers. Measured with immunoSEQ multiplex PCR; TCRdb has only the in-frame clones, and not every one. Its listing shows over 65,000 clones. Study-level points and caveats: Later work associated roughly 17,000 TCR beta sequences with HLA alleles at 0.05 false discovery rate. Later genetic work tied a missense DCLRE1C variant to beta-chain V and J trimming. As a later analysis showed, several of the most significant clusters appeared to be linked to common viral pathogens. Reports showed the classifier diagnosing cytomegalovirus status with high specificity and sensitivity.

With regard to this clone: Its antigen is as yet unknown.

V dropped 5 bases and J dropped 7; count of bases not matched to a gene: 10. The CDR3 loop spans 14 amino acids. Germline CDR1 MNHNS, CDR2 SASEGT. This clonotype originated in a woman in her twenties or thirties in good health and CMV-seronegative. The chain links TRBV6-1 to TRBJ1-1, with 7 bases that match TRBD1. The material sequenced was PBMCs. CDR3 nucleotides: TGTGCCAGCAGTTCCCCCGGGGACAGTGGTGAAGCTTTCTTT. This codes for CASSSPGDSGEAFF.